The subject of this entry is one TCR beta chain. No antigen is known for it. The PCR used 60 Vbeta and 13 Jbeta primers. Produced via immunoSEQ multiplex PCR; TCRdb's table is partial and in-frame only. The sample has around 99,000 clones, roughly 76% seen once. These data originate in a study of cytomegalovirus exposure and HLA in healthy donors. Germline CDR1 SGHDN, CDR2 FVKESK. Trimming cost V 1 base and J 3 bases; bases outside gene matches: 3. The CDR3 sequence is 15 residues long. Overall study results and limits: Reported findings show TCR beta sequences accurately forecast HLA-A and HLA-B alleles in most subjects.

The gene calls are TRBV14 and TRBJ2-1, with 7 bases that match TRBD2. This TCR was sampled from a man between 18 and 35 years old in good health and CMV-seronegative. The sample consisted of PBMCs. The CDR3 sequence: CASSQVRDYYNEQFF. In DNA form, the CDR3 reads TGTGCCAGCAGCCAAGTAAGGGACTACTACAATGAGCAGTTCTTC.